These T cell receptor beta chains were read from a single sample in a study of cytomegalovirus exposure and HLA in healthy donors. TCRdb's table, derived via immunoSEQ multiplex PCR, lists solely in-frame clones and lacks some. Altogether some 100,000 clones are present, about 83% being singletons, with the ten largest covering around 5.1%. The sequencing input was PBMCs. The receptors stem from a man between 18 and 35 years old in good health and CMV-seronegative. Each CDR3 is given with its conserved first and last residue. A D gene is named only where the DNA matches it firmly. Some rows have no size entry. The others give once, few or many, or a class for an expanded clone.

J,V,D,size,CDR3,DNA
TRBJ2-7,TRBV30,TRBD2,.,CAWELAGGYEQYF,TGTGCCTGGGAACTAGCGGGGGGATACGAGCAGTACTTC
TRBJ2-7,TRBV6-1,.,.,CASSVRGSGYEQYF,TGTGCCAGCAGTGTCCGAGGTAGCGGCTACGAGCAGTACTTC
TRBJ1-1,TRBV27,.,.,CASSSSSGRGNTEAFF,TGTGCCAGCAGTTCGTCATCTGGACGGGGGAACACTGAAGCTTTCTTT
TRBJ1-1,TRBV5-8,TRBD1,.,CASSRPGTGDVNTEAFF,TGTGCCAGCAGCCGCCCAGGGACAGGGGATGTGAACACTGAAGCTTTCTTT
TRBJ1-3,TRBV5-8,TRBD1,.,CASSLGQGAVSGNTIYF,TGTGCCAGCAGCTTGGGACAGGGGGCGGTCTCTGGAAACACCATATATTTT
TRBJ2-7,TRBV4-1,TRBD2,.,CASSHRRTSGDEQYF,TGCGCCAGCAGCCACCGACGTACTAGCGGTGACGAGCAGTACTTC
TRBJ2-3,TRBV5-4,TRBD2,once,CASSSGLAADTQYF,TGTGCCAGCAGCTCGGGACTAGCTGCAGATACGCAGTATTTT
TRBJ2-3,TRBV5-6,.,.,CASSLGAVTDTQYF,TGTGCCAGCAGCTTGGGGGCCGTCACAGATACGCAGTATTTT
TRBJ2-1,TRBV10-3,TRBD2,.,CAISEPGGRYNEQFF,TGTGCCATCAGTGAGCCGGGAGGACGCTACAATGAGCAGTTCTTC
TRBJ1-4,TRBV27,TRBD1,.,CASSRRDRGPTNEKLFF,TGTGCCAGCAGCCGAAGGGACAGGGGCCCGACTAATGAAAAACTGTTTTTT
TRBJ2-5,TRBV5-1,TRBD2,.,CASSLVAGSLETQYF,TGCGCCAGCAGCTTGGTAGCGGGGTCCTTAGAGACCCAGTACTTC
TRBJ1-2,TRBV18,TRBD1,.,CASSSQGGYGYTF,TGTGCCAGCTCATCCCAGGGGGGCTATGGCTACACCTTC
TRBJ2-1,TRBV11-1,TRBD2,.,CASSPGLAGQQTKYNEQFF,TGTGCCAGCAGCCCTGGACTAGCGGGACAGCAGACTAAGTACAATGAGCAGTTCTTC
TRBJ1-5,TRBV5-8,.,.,CASSLSGGNQPQHF,TGTGCCAGCAGCTTGTCGGGGGGGAATCAGCCCCAGCATTTT
TRBJ2-7,TRBV30,.,.,CAWSARGSPPWQYF,TGTGCCTGGAGTGCGCGGGGCAGCCCGCCGTGGCAGTACTTC
TRBJ1-2,TRBV6-1,.,.,CASSLDLQGGYTF,TGTGCCAGCAGCTTGGACCTCCAGGGGGGCTACACCTTC
TRBJ2-7,TRBV5-4,TRBD1,.,CASSPDRVGYYEQYF,TGTGCCAGCAGCCCGGACAGGGTGGGCTACTACGAGCAGTACTTC
TRBJ1-5,TRBV10-3,.,once,CAISEGGSNQPQHF,TGTGCCATCAGTGAGGGGGGGAGCAATCAGCCCCAGCATTTT
TRBJ1-2,TRBV2,.,few,CASSVTVNYGYTF,TGTGCCAGCAGTGTAACAGTGAACTATGGCTACACCTTC
TRBJ1-2,TRBV6-6,TRBD1,.,CASSYPGQGAHGYTF,TGTGCCAGCAGTTACCCGGGACAGGGGGCGCATGGCTACACCTTC
TRBJ1-5,TRBV5-6,.,.,CASSPGGGQPQHF,TGTGCCAGCAGCCCAGGCGGAGGGCAGCCCCAGCATTTT
TRBJ2-1,TRBV11-2,.,.,CASSLGGGPYNEQFF,TGTGCCAGCAGCTTAGGAGGAGGACCCTACAATGAGCAGTTCTTC
TRBJ1-1,TRBV5-6,.,.,CASSRESFEAFF,TGTGCCAGCAGCCGCGAGTCATTTGAAGCTTTCTTT
TRBJ1-5,TRBV4-1,.,.,CASSQDGWETAGFNQPQHF,TGCGCCAGCAGCCAAGATGGATGGGAGACGGCGGGTTTCAATCAGCCCCAGCATTTT
TRBJ2-7,TRBV27,.,.,CASRSRDINYEQYF,TGTGCCAGCAGAAGCCGGGACATAAACTACGAGCAGTACTTC
TRBJ1-1,TRBV19,.,.,CASSLFGLNTEAFF,TGTGCCAGTAGTCTATTCGGGTTGAACACTGAAGCTTTCTTT
TRBJ2-2,TRBV18,TRBD1,.,CASSPQDRVAGELFF,TGTGCCAGCTCACCACAGGACAGGGTAGCTGGGGAGCTGTTTTTT
TRBJ1-2,TRBV18,.,.,CASSKENDRGYTF,TGTGCCAGCTCAAAAGAGAACGACAGAGGCTACACCTTC
TRBJ2-7,TRBV27,.,.,CASSSEGQYEQYF,TGTGCCAGCAGTTCAGAGGGCCAATACGAGCAGTACTTC
TRBJ2-7,TRBV10-2,.,.,CASSEERDTSYEQYF,TGCGCCAGCAGTGAGGAGCGGGACACTTCCTACGAGCAGTACTTC
TRBJ2-7,TRBV15,.,.,CATSRDQGGIKGGF,TGTGCCACCAGCAGAGATCAGGGCGGAATAAAAGGGGGATTC
TRBJ2-2,TRBV6-5,TRBD2,.,CASRDGGAFTGELFF,TGTGCCAGCAGGGACGGGGGGGCCTTTACCGGGGAGCTGTTTTTT
TRBJ2-7,TRBV11-2,.,.,CASSLDWGGTTVAYEQYF,TGTGCCAGCAGCTTAGATTGGGGGGGGACAACCGTCGCCTACGAGCAGTACTTC
TRBJ2-2,TRBV9,.,.,CASSVLATGELFF,TGTGCCAGCAGCGTTCTAGCGACCGGGGAGCTGTTTTTT
TRBJ2-1,TRBV27,TRBD2,few,CASSLLRGTSGIPHNEQFF,TGTGCCAGCAGTTTATTGAGAGGGACTAGCGGGATCCCCCACAATGAGCAGTTCTTC
TRBJ2-7,TRBV11-1,.,.,CASSISLIAGDTYEQYF,TGTGCCAGCAGCATCAGCTTGATTGCAGGGGATACCTACGAGCAGTACTTC
TRBJ2-1,TRBV9,TRBD2,.,CASSVDIAGGYNEQFF,TGTGCCAGCAGCGTAGATATAGCGGGAGGTTACAATGAGCAGTTCTTC
TRBJ1-2,TRBV27,TRBD1,.,CASSSDRVYGYTF,TGTGCCAGCAGTTCAGACAGGGTTTATGGCTACACCTTC
TRBJ2-7,TRBV13,.,.,CASSGTGTGTSRYEQYF,TGTGCCAGCAGCGGCACAGGGACCGGGACGAGCCGCTACGAGCAGTACTTC
TRBJ2-6,TRBV5-1,TRBD2,.,CASSLSRGSGSTGANVLTF,TGCGCCAGCAGCCTATCCCGTGGTAGCGGGAGCACTGGGGCCAACGTCCTGACTTTC
TRBJ2-1,TRBV2,.,.,CASGRLVVNEQFF,TGTGCCAGCGGGCGACTAGTTGTCAATGAGCAGTTCTTC
TRBJ2-1,TRBV6-5,TRBD2,.,CASRPLAGGSNEQFF,TGTGCCAGCAGACCACTAGCGGGGGGGAGTAATGAGCAGTTCTTC
TRBJ2-7,TRBV7-9,.,.,CASSPNSYEQYF,TGTGCCAGCAGCCCGAACAGTTACGAGCAGTACTTC
TRBJ2-5,TRBV14,TRBD2,.,CASSPGLAGGQETQYF,TGTGCCAGCAGCCCGGGACTAGCGGGGGGCCAAGAGACCCAGTACTTC
TRBJ1-1,TRBV6-1,TRBD1,.,CAMAGGSGTEAFF,TGTGCCATGGCAGGGGGATCGGGCACTGAAGCTTTCTTT
TRBJ2-1,TRBV10-1,.,.,CASRGTGHEQFF,TGCGCCAGCAGGGGGACTGGCCATGAGCAGTTCTTC
TRBJ2-7,TRBV7-8,TRBD2,.,CASSSPSGGVYEQYF,TGTGCCAGCAGCTCCCCTAGCGGGGGGGTCTACGAGCAGTACTTC
TRBJ1-1,TRBV9,TRBD1,few,CASSVVTGGAEAFF,TGTGCCAGCAGCGTAGTAACAGGGGGTGCTGAAGCTTTCTTT
TRBJ1-3,TRBV5-6,.,.,CASSRRLSSGNTIYF,TGTGCCAGCAGCCGCAGACTGAGCTCTGGAAACACCATATATTTT
TRBJ2-1,TRBV30,.,.,CAWSDPPRDEQFF,TGTGCCTGGAGTGACCCCCCCAGGGATGAGCAGTTCTTC
TRBJ1-1,TRBV6-1,.,once,CASSESQRRMNTEAFF,TGTGCCAGCAGTGAATCCCAGAGGAGGATGAACACTGAAGCTTTCTTT
TRBJ2-7,TRBV5-1,TRBD2,.,CASSEPGLAGYEQYF,TGCGCCAGCAGCGAACCGGGACTAGCGGGCTACGAGCAGTACTTC
TRBJ2-3,TRBV5-6,TRBD2,.,CASSLGLAGITDTQYF,TGTGCCAGCAGCTTGGGGCTAGCGGGGATAACAGATACGCAGTATTTT
TRBJ1-1,TRBV30,.,.,CAWSKDSNTEAFF,TGTGCCTGGAGTAAGGACTCGAACACTGAAGCTTTCTTT
TRBJ2-7,TRBV12-5,.,.,CASAPGQTYEQYF,TGTGCTAGTGCCCCCGGACAGACCTACGAGCAGTACTTC
TRBJ1-2,TRBV5-1,TRBD1,.,CASSLPGQGARGYTF,TGCGCCAGCAGCTTGCCCGGACAGGGGGCGAGAGGCTACACCTTC